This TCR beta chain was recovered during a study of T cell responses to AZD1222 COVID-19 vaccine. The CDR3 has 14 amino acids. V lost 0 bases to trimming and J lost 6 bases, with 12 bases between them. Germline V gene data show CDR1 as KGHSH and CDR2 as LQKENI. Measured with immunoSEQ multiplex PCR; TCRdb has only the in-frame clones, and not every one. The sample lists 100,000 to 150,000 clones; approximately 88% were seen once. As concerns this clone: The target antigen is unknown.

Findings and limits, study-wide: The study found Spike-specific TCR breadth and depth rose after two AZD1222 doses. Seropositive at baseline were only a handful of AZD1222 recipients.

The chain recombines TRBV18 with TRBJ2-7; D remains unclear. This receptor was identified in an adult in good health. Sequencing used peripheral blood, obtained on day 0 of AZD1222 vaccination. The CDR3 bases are TGTGCCAGCTCACCACCGTCCAGTTTCGCCGAGCAGTACTTC. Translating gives CASSPPSSFAEQYF.